Following are 2 T cell receptor beta chains from one sample sequenced in a study of T cell responses to AZD1222 COVID-19 vaccine. Libraries were prepared by immunoSEQ multiplex PCR; TCRdb keeps only in-frame clonotypes and omits some of them. The data contain about 160,000 clones, about 92% of them singletons. Sample: peripheral blood, taken on day 0 of MenACWY control vaccination. The receptors were gathered from an adult in good health.

J is TRBJ2-1 and V is TRBV10-3; TRBD2 aligns across 11 bases. The V gene's germline CDR1 is ENHRY and CDR2 SYGVKD. V lost 6 bases, J lost 6 bases, and 4 bases stayed unmatched. The length of the CDR3 is 14 residues. CDR3 nucleotide sequence: TGTGCCATCAGCACGGGACTAGCGGCCAATGAGCAGTTCTTC. Amino acid sequence: CAISTGLAANEQFF.

This sequence joins TRBV7-3 and TRBJ2-7; D unclear. With 5 bases removed from V and 7 bases from J, the gap between germline ends came to 15 bases. The CDR3 covers 13 residues. Germline V CDR1 and CDR2: SGHTA, FQGTGA. CDR3 sequence (DNA): TGTGCCAGCAGCCCCGGCCTGGCTAGAGAGCAGTACTTC. Residues: CASSPGLAREQYF.